This TCR beta chain is from a study of shared T cell receptors in the human thymus. Some clones are missing from TCRdb's copy, which holds only in-frame ones; the method was immunoSEQ multiplex PCR. In the table there are 540,000 or so clones, about 84% of which are singletons. The data were also submitted as part of a second study, on human thymus T cells. That paper adds: Healthy Finnish infants undergoing corrective surgery for congenital heart defects provided the donor material. The thymus was resected at corrective cardiac surgery. Apparent skewing of V and J gene usage characterized both thymic and blood repertoires. As related research reported, thymic repertoires overlapped highly among unrelated individuals.

Input material: thymocytes. This sequence originates from a boy under two years old with a congenital heart defect.

CDR3: CASSLSEGGYGYTF. In DNA form, the CDR3 reads TGTGCCAGCAGTTTATCGGAGGGAGGGTATGGCTACACCTTC. V and J are TRBV28 and TRBJ1-2; D is unresolved. The ends were cut back, 1 base at V and 5 bases at J, with 11 bases in the middle. Per the germline V gene, CDR1 is MDHEN and CDR2 is SYDVKM. There are 14 residues in the CDR3.